This TCR beta chain was recovered during a study of blood T cell repertoires in COVID-19. In its sample, this clone was seen once. Assay used: immunoSEQ multiplex PCR; TCRdb lists only in-frame clones, some missing. Among roughly 200,000 clones listed, around nine tenths were seen once. Per germline, CDR1 MNHEY and CDR2 SVGAGI. The ends were cut back, 8 bases at V and 5 bases at J, with 13 bases in the middle. The length of the CDR3 is 13 residues. This chain connects TRBV6-5 to TRBJ2-1; TRBD1 might be the D (5 bases). The sequence came from a woman in her late teens or twenties who had recovered from COVID-19. The sample was peripheral blood. Written as DNA, the CDR3 is TGTGCCAGCGCCAGGGTGGTAGACAATGAGCAGTTCTTC. It is translated as CASARVVDNEQFF.